One sample yielded the 30 T cell receptor beta chains listed below, sequenced in a study of shared T cell receptors in the human thymus. The table came from immunoSEQ multiplex PCR; TCRdb's copy has only in-frame clones and leaves some out. Of hundreds of thousands of clones in the sample, more than 70% were seen once. In addition, the sample was reused for a study of human thymus T cells.

The sequenced sample consisted of thymocytes. The source is a boy under two years old with a congenital heart defect.

The count of this clone is one. V is TRBV5-1 and J is TRBJ2-7; perhaps TRBD2 as D (6 bases). The CDR3 contains 14 residues. Trimming cost V 4 bases and J 2 bases, with 13 bases left between them. The germline V gene encodes CDR1 SGHRS and CDR2 YFSETQ. The DNA of the CDR3 is TGCGCCAGCAGCACGGAGGGGCTCACCTACGAGCAGTACTTC. Translating gives CASSTEGLTYEQYF.

The genes are TRBV30 and TRBJ1-4, with 8 positions matching TRBD1. Germline CDR1 GTSNPN, CDR2 SVGIG (reference sequence). V was clipped by 2 bases and J by 8 bases; unmatched bases: 10. The CDR3 is 15 residues long. The CDR3, as DNA: TGTGCCTGGAGTATCAAAGACAGGGGAAGAGAAAAACTGTTTTTT. Residues: CAWSIKDRGREKLFF.

The V gene is TRBV7-6, the J gene TRBJ1-6; TRBD1 matches at 7 bases. There are 17 residues in the CDR3. Germline lookup yields CDR1 SGHVS and CDR2 FNYEAQ. Trimming took 0 bases from V and 5 from J; bases not matched to a gene: 7. As DNA, the CDR3 is TGTGCCAGCAGCTTAGCCCCCGGACAGGCCCATAATTCACCCCTCCACTTT. Translation gives CASSLAPGQAHNSPLHF.

The chain combines TRBV11-2 with TRBJ2-7; 7 bases line up with TRBD1. CDR1 and CDR2 (germline): SGHAT, FQNNGV. V was clipped by 4 bases and J by 7 bases; unmatched bases: 4. The CDR3 is made up of 12 amino acids. DNA of the CDR3: TGTGCCAGCAGCTCAGACAGGGCAGAGCAGTACTTC. The encoded protein is CASSSDRAEQYF.

This sequence joins TRBV10-3 and TRBJ2-7; 11 positions match TRBD1. This CDR3 contains 17 residues. J lost 2 bases, V lost 2 bases, and 8 bases had no gene match. Germline V CDR1 and CDR2: ENHRY, SYGVKD. CDR3: CAISEVQDRGPTYEQYF. The CDR3 DNA sequence: TGTGCCATCAGTGAGGTGCAGGACAGGGGGCCAACCTACGAGCAGTACTTC.

The V and J genes are TRBV2 and TRBJ2-5; 8 bases agree with TRBD2. The CDR3 has 15 residues. In germline, CDR1 is SNHLY, CDR2 FYNNEI. Unmatched junction bases numbered 6, after V lost 3 bases and J lost 3 bases. The CDR3 loop is CASSDGSGGKETQYF. The CDR3 bases are TGTGCCAGCAGTGACGGCTCGGGGGGGAAAGAGACCCAGTACTTC.

This chain connects TRBV4-2 to TRBJ1-6, with D perhaps matching TRBD1 (5 bases). Germline V lookup: CDR1 LGHNA, CDR2 YNFKEQ. The CDR3 spans 16 residues. V lost 0 bases to trimming and J lost 7 bases, with 13 bases between them. The CDR3 nucleotides are TGTGCCAGCAGCCAAGAGGGTGGGGCTAGAAATTCACCCCTCCACTTT. Its translation: CASSQEGGARNSPLHF.

This clone occurred a few times. Other DNA sequences in this specimen translate into the identical CDR3. This rearrangement joins TRBV27 to TRBJ1-6; no clear D. V was cut by 6 bases and J by 6 bases, with 12 bases left in between. The CDR3 is made up of 14 amino acids. The germline V gene encodes CDR1 MNHEY and CDR2 SMNVEV (reference sequence). DNA of the CDR3: TGTGCCAGCAGCCCCTACCCGCGTAATTCACCCCTCCACTTT. It codes for CASSPYPRNSPLHF.

On this clone: The same CDR3 also results from other DNA sequences found in this sample. V usage is TRBV28 and J usage is TRBJ1-1, with 7 bases aligning to TRBD1. The ends lost 4 bases at V and 4 bases at J; junction bases unmatched: 3. CDR1 is MDHEN and CDR2 is SYDVKM in the germline V gene. The CDR3 contains 13 residues. CDR3 protein: CASSWTGGTEAFF. DNA for the CDR3: TGTGCCAGCAGTTGGACAGGAGGCACTGAAGCTTTCTTT.

This clone was recorded a few times. The chain recombines TRBV7-9 with TRBJ2-1, with TRBD2 identical over 10 bases. In germline, CDR1 is SEHNR, CDR2 FQNEAQ (reference sequence). The trim removed 1 base at V and 7 bases at J, leaving 7 bases unmatched. CDR3 length: 16 residues. The CDR3 bases are TGTGCCAGCAGCTTAGGGAGACTAGCGGGCCCTAATGAGCAGTTCTTC. It translates to CASSLGRLAGPNEQFF.

V usage is TRBV7-8 and J usage is TRBJ2-2; no definite D call. The CDR3 spans 14 residues. Germline CDR1 SGHVS, CDR2 FQNEAQ. Between the trimmed V and J ends, which lost 5 bases and 2 bases, there was a span of 9 bases. CDR3 in DNA: TGTGCCAGCAGCCCCGGTCCCAACACCGGGGAGCTGTTTTTT. Encoded protein: CASSPGPNTGELFF.

This sequence joins TRBV11-2 and TRBJ2-7, with a weak D call TRBD1 (6 bases). There are 15 residues in the CDR3. From germline, CDR1 is SGHAT and CDR2 FQNNGV. The V gene lost 1 base and the J gene lost 7 bases, with 17 bases spanning the gap. CDR3 amino acids: CASSLVCGSGDEQYF. The CDR3 coding sequence is TGTGCCAGCAGCTTAGTATGTGGGTCAGGGGATGAGCAGTACTTC. Drawing the rest from reference TRBV11-2 and TRBJ2-7, the complete variable domain is EAGVAQSPRYKIIEKRQSVAFWCNPISGHATLYWYQQILGQGPKLLIQFQNNGVVDDSQLPKDRFSAERLKGVDSTLKIQPAKLEDSAVYLCASSLVCGSGDEQYFGPGTRLTVT.

V usage is TRBV21-1 and J usage is TRBJ2-7; the D call of TRBD2 is as the table states it, not checked on the DNA. TRBV21-1 counts as a pseudogene. The CDR3 has 14 residues. The CDR3 sequence is CASSKRRPGREQYF. The DNA for the CDR3 is TGTGCCAGCAGCAAAAGGAGACCGGGGAGGGAGCAGTACTTC.

V and J are TRBV5-1 and TRBJ2-5; D possibly corresponds to TRBD2 (6 bases). The CDR3 length is 19 residues. Trimming left V 4 bases short and J 2 bases short, with 27 bases between. The germline V gene has CDR1 SGHRS and CDR2 YFSETQ. CDR3 sequence reads: CASSPLPPGPRLEQETQYF. The CDR3 nucleotides read TGCGCCAGCAGCCCCCTCCCCCCCGGGCCCCGACTAGAACAAGAGACCCAGTACTTC.

Of note for this clone: This sample also contains other DNA sequences that code for the same CDR3. The chain employs TRBV7-9 and TRBJ1-1; D gene unclear. Germline V gene data show CDR1 as SEHNR and CDR2 as FQNEAQ (reference sequence). This CDR3 is 14 amino acids long. V was trimmed by 0 bases and J by 1 base, leaving 6 bases between them. The CDR3 is CASSLAGGNTEAFF. The CDR3 DNA reads as TGTGCCAGCAGCTTAGCGGGAGGGAACACTGAAGCTTTCTTT.

The gene calls are TRBV9 and TRBJ2-5; maybe TRBD1 (5 bases). Trimming stripped 0 bases from V and 3 bases from J, with 6 bases between. The CDR3 covers 13 residues. Germline V gene sequence: CDR1 SGDLS, CDR2 YYNGEE. This CDR3 reads CASSVGTKETQYF. CDR3 nucleotide sequence: TGTGCCAGCAGCGTAGGGACAAAAGAGACCCAGTACTTC.

This clone has just a few counts. This chain joins TRBV4-3 and TRBJ2-3; D not certain. CDR3 size: 16 residues. Germline values: CDR1 LGHNA, CDR2 YSLEER. Between the trimmed V and J ends, which lost 0 bases and 2 bases, there was a span of 12 bases. The CDR3 nucleotides are TGCGCCAGCAGCCAAGATATCGCGATCTACACAGATACGCAGTATTTT. Translating it yields CASSQDIAIYTDTQYF.

The chain employs TRBV7-2 and TRBJ2-1, with a weak D call TRBD2 (5 bases). This CDR3 is 17 amino acids long. Germline CDR1 is SGHTA and CDR2 is FQGNSA. Deletions cut 3 bases from V and 8 bases from J, with 23 bases between. Here the CDR3 DNA reads TGTGCCAGCAGCTTGTCCGAGGGAGTTCATCCCAATGATGAGCAGTTCTTC. As protein: CASSLSEGVHPNDEQFF. The complete variable domain, with remaining parts taken from reference TRBV7-2 and TRBJ2-1, reads GAGVSQSPSNKVTEKGKDVELRCDPISGHTALYWYRQSLGQGLEFLIYFQGNSAPDKSGLPSDRFSAERTGGSVSTLTIQRTQQEDSAVYLCASSLSEGVHPNDEQFFGPGTRLTVL.

The chain recombines TRBV5-4 with TRBJ2-3, with 9 bases identical to TRBD2. V trimming: 2 bases; J trimming: 3 bases; junction bases outside the gene matches: 7. This CDR3 is built from 16 residues. The germline V gene has CDR1 SGHNT and CDR2 YYREEE (reference sequence). The CDR3 DNA sequence: TGTGCCAGCAGCTTTTTAGCGGGGGAAAGTACAGATACGCAGTATTTT. Translation: CASSFLAGESTDTQYF.

The sample holds a few counts of this clone. This chain joins TRBV4-2 and TRBJ2-5, with 13 nucleotides matching TRBD2. V lost 2 bases to trimming and J lost 1 base; unmatched junction nucleotides: 7. This CDR3 region has 18 residues. Germline CDR1 and CDR2: LGHNA and YNFKEQ. The CDR3 DNA follows: TGTGCCAGCAGCCAAAGACTAGCGGGGGGCCCTAGCCAAGAGACCCAGTACTTC. Translation gives CASSQRLAGGPSQETQYF.

This sequence joins TRBV27 and TRBJ2-7, with TRBD1 as a possible D gene (6 bases). Between the trimmed V and J ends, which lost 5 bases and 0 bases, there was a span of 14 bases. Germline lookup yields CDR1 MNHEY and CDR2 SMNVEV (reference sequence). CDR3 length equals 15 residues. CDR3 in amino acids: CASSRSTGDSYEQYF. In nucleotides, the CDR3 is TGTGCCAGCAGTAGGTCGACAGGCGACTCCTACGAGCAGTACTTC.

This chain connects TRBV13 to TRBJ2-1; the match to TRBD2 covers 12 bases. V lost 4 bases, J lost 4 bases, and 5 bases stayed unmatched. Germline loops: CDR1 PRHDT, CDR2 FYEKMQ (reference sequence). The length of the CDR3 is 16 residues. CDR3 loop: CASSYRLAGDYNEQFF. The CDR3 DNA sequence: TGTGCCAGCAGCTACCGACTAGCGGGGGATTACAATGAGCAGTTCTTC. The full variable domain, completed using reference TRBV13 and TRBJ2-1, is AAGVIQSPRHLIKEKRETATLKCYPIPRHDTVYWYQQGPGQDPQFLISFYEKMQSDKGSIPDRFSAQQFSDYHSELNMSSLELGDSALYFCASSYRLAGDYNEQFFGPGTRLTVL.

V usage is TRBV5-4 and J usage is TRBJ1-1; D is perhaps TRBD1 (5 bases). Germline V CDR1 and CDR2: SGHNT, YYREEE (reference sequence). The V end lost 5 bases, the J end lost 5 bases, and 16 bases lay between the germline ends. The CDR3 totals 14 residues. This chain's CDR3 is CASSNRRGGTEAFF. The CDR3 nucleotides are TGTGCCAGCAGTAACCGGAGGGGTGGAACTGAAGCTTTCTTT.

The rearrangement joins TRBV4-1 to TRBJ2-1, with a weak D call TRBD2 (6 bases). Trimming took off 6 bases at V and 7 bases at J, with 28 bases between the two ends. Per germline, CDR1 MGHRA and CDR2 YSYEKL. This CDR3 is 18 amino acids long. CDR3 in amino acids: CASSLAIIRIDWTNEQFF. CDR3 nucleotides: TGCGCCAGCAGTCTAGCGATTATTAGGATTGATTGGACAAATGAGCAGTTCTTC.

The rearrangement links TRBV28 to TRBJ2-7; 10 bases align to TRBD2. The CDR3 sequence is 15 residues long. V shed 6 bases, J shed 3 bases, and the junction held 8 bases outside the gene matches. CDR1 MDHEN and CDR2 SYDVKM come from the germline V gene. Written as DNA, the CDR3 is TGTGCCAGCAGCCGGATAGCGGGAGGAAGCTACGAGCAGTACTTC. It is translated as CASSRIAGGSYEQYF.

The rearrangement joins TRBV7-4 to TRBJ1-1; no definite D call. With 5 bases removed from V and 2 bases from J, the gap between germline ends came to 9 bases. The CDR3 is made up of 13 amino acids. The germline gives CDR1 SGHVT, CDR2 SQSDAQ. The chain's CDR3 is CASSRLDNTEAFF. Here the CDR3 DNA reads TGTGCCAGCAGCCGCCTAGATAACACTGAAGCTTTCTTT.

The CDR3 reads CASWKDRVSRMVNTGELFF. In nucleotides, the CDR3 is TGTGCCAGCTGGAAAGACAGGGTGTCTCGTATGGTGAACACCGGGGAGCTGTTTTTT. V is TRBV28 and J is TRBJ2-2; TRBD1 matches at 7 bases. This CDR3 comprises 19 residues. Per germline, CDR1 MDHEN and CDR2 SYDVKM. V lost 8 bases, J lost 1 base, and 19 bases stayed unmatched.

The V and J genes are TRBV6-5 and TRBJ1-3; D unclear. The CDR3 runs to 15 residues. V lost 6 bases, J lost 5 bases, and 17 bases lay in between. CDR1 and CDR2 (germline): MNHEY, SVGAGI. This CDR3 is CASRQKQYTRNTIYF. Here the CDR3 DNA reads TGTGCCAGCAGGCAGAAACAGTACACCAGAAACACCATATATTTT.

V usage is TRBV19 and J usage is TRBJ2-2; TRBD2 agrees at 12 bases. In germline, CDR1 is LNHDA, CDR2 SQIVND (reference sequence). V was pared by 7 bases and J by 6 bases, with 3 bases of the junction left unmatched. The CDR3 runs 14 residues. The CDR3 region is CASTRLAGAGELFF. CDR3 nucleotides: TGTGCCAGTACGAGACTAGCGGGAGCCGGGGAGCTGTTTTTT.

The chain has TRBV14 and TRBJ2-1; TRBD2 matches at 7 bases. Trimming at V came to 0 bases and at J to 6 bases, leaving 17 bases not matched to a gene. This CDR3 is built from 19 residues. Germline loops: CDR1 SGHDN, CDR2 FVKESK. DNA for the CDR3: TGTGCCAGCAGCCAAGATGCCGGGACTACCGAAGCGGTGGTCAATGAGCAGTTCTTC. Translating gives CASSQDAGTTEAVVNEQFF.